A selection of T cell receptor beta chains follows, all from one sample in a study of cytomegalovirus exposure and HLA in healthy donors. Method: immunoSEQ multiplex PCR; TCRdb's copy keeps in-frame clones and lacks some. The table includes roughly 56,000 clones, roughly 87% detected once. The sample comprised PBMCs. The source of these receptors is a woman aged 18-29 years in good health and CMV-seronegative. The conserved cysteine and the conserved F or W are not part of the CDR3 here. D genes are given only for firm matches. Not all rows give a size; the values are once, few, many and, for expanded clones, a class.

j_call v_call cdr3_length d_call clone_size cdr3_aa
TRBJ2-1 TRBV5-4 12 TRBD2 . ASSSIGGDNEQF
TRBJ1-1 TRBV2 11 . . ASKRGRATEAF
TRBJ1-2 TRBV7-9 14 . . ASSPNLRNLNYGYT
TRBJ1-1 TRBV25-1 13 TRBD1 . ASSEDRGRITEAF
TRBJ1-5 TRBV30 11 . . AWSVGDTQPQH
TRBJ1-1 TRBV4-1 12 . . ASSQNTQNTEAF
TRBJ2-5 TRBV29-1 11 TRBD1 . SVGTGRQETQY
TRBJ1-3 TRBV7-9 14 . . ASSLTGGARQNTIY
TRBJ1-3 TRBV5-1 12 . . ASSLTGFGNTIY
TRBJ2-1 TRBV6-5 13 . . ASSLIASSYNEQF
TRBJ2-1 TRBV19 9 TRBD2 . ASMGGEKQF
TRBJ2-5 TRBV29-1 14 TRBD2 . SVEIGLAGRQETQY
TRBJ1-1 TRBV7-9 11 TRBD1 . ASTSDRGTEAF
TRBJ2-2 TRBV6-5 11 TRBD1 once ATRQGNTGELF
TRBJ2-7 TRBV6-6 12 TRBD2 . AARGRGGSYEQY
TRBJ1-5 TRBV15 15 TRBD1 . ATSRGPRTGPNQPQH
TRBJ2-5 TRBV5-1 13 TRBD2 . ASSSDGTSEETQY
TRBJ2-7 TRBV19 12 . few ASSIGRGPYEQY
TRBJ2-1 TRBV7-2 13 TRBD1 . ASSPRQGARNEQF
TRBJ1-1 TRBV7-9 17 . . ASSLSDRSRFSTNTEAF
TRBJ2-1 TRBV7-2 15 TRBD2 . ASSFEVVGGPRNEQF
TRBJ2-6 TRBV27 12 . . ASSGASGANVLT
TRBJ2-1 TRBV28 9 . . ASSLIYEQF
TRBJ2-7 TRBV30 14 . . AWSVQGGSGSYEQY
TRBJ2-5 TRBV5-6 12 . . ASSLGQAQETQY
TRBJ1-1 TRBV5-5 12 . once ASSLVAMNTEAF
TRBJ2-5 TRBV29-1 11 TRBD1 . SVEQGLRETQY
TRBJ1-2 TRBV4-1 12 TRBD1 . ASSQDETGSGYT
TRBJ1-5 TRBV7-8 12 . . ASSLAGPKGPQH
TRBJ1-1 TRBV29-1 12 TRBD1 . SVGRVDRGTEAF
TRBJ2-1 TRBV25-1 15 TRBD2 . ASSEGRGAGPGDEQF
TRBJ2-1 TRBV14 12 . . ASSLSGGYNEQF
TRBJ2-1 TRBV9 13 . . ASSVLGESYNEQF
TRBJ2-7 TRBV6-6 13 TRBD1 . ASSDTPGQTYEQY
TRBJ1-1 TRBV27 14 TRBD1 once ASSSGTALFGTEAF
TRBJ2-7 TRBV19 11 . few ASSIGQSYEQY
TRBJ1-3 TRBV27 14 . . ASSIRQPTSGNTIY
TRBJ1-1 TRBV6-1 12 . . ASSDLGGNTEAF
TRBJ2-3 TRBV6-5 12 . . ASREGLSTDTQY
TRBJ1-1 TRBV10-2 10 . . ASRQSPTEAF
TRBJ2-6 TRBV6-5 14 . . ASSYRTDSGANVLT
TRBJ2-5 TRBV6-5 13 . . ASSYRGTEQETQY
TRBJ2-5 TRBV12-5 13 . . ASGLITGGAETQY
TRBJ1-2 TRBV7-2 14 . . ASSLEWATSGYGYT
TRBJ1-2 TRBV5-4 12 TRBD1 . ASSARDRVHGYT
TRBJ2-7 TRBV5-1 15 . . ASSPLPPGGPSYEQY
TRBJ1-5 TRBV5-6 12 TRBD1 . ASSSTGSNQPQH
TRBJ2-1 TRBV28 14 . . ASSLPDRTRKTEQF
TRBJ1-5 TRBV9 12 . . ASSVGRGNQPQH
TRBJ2-6 TRBV28 11 . . ASSSPGANVLT
TRBJ1-5 TRBV28 13 . few ASSSRTFSNQPQH